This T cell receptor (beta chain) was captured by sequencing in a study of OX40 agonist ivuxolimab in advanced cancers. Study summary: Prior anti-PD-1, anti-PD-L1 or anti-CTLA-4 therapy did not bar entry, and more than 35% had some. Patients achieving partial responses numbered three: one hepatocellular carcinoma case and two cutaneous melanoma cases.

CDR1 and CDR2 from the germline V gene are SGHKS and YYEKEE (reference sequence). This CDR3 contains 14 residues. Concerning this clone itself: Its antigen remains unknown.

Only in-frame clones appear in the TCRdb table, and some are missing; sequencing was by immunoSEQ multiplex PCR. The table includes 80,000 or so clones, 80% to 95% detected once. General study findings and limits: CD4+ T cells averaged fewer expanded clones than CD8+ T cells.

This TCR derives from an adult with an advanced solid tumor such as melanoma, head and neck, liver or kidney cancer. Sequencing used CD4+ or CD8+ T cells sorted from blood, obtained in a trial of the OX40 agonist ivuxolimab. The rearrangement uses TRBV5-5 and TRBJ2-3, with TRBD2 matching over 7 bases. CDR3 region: CATFDAGVGDTQYF. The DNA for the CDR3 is TGTGCTACCTTCGATGCGGGGGTGGGAGATACGCAGTATTTT.